One and the same sample provided the 13 T cell receptor beta chains below, sequenced in a study of spatial heterogeneity in lung cancer. Whole-study findings and limits: It was found that expanded intratumoral alpha and beta TCR counts tracked tumor mutation counts.

Their specific antigens are unknown. A single record per CDR3 protein comes from TCRdb applying MiXCR to the 5' RACE reads. Here the sample spans some 1,400 distinct CDR3 sequences, 10% to 15% being singletons. Time point of the sample: sample taken at primary tumor resection. Sequenced here: lung tumor tissue, sampled at surgery. These receptors came from a female donor with early-stage non-small cell lung cancer.

The table lists this clonotype with many counts. The J gene is TRBJ2-5, the V gene TRBV2; either TRBD1 or TRBD2 may fit D (5 bases each). The germline V gene encodes CDR1 SNHLY and CDR2 FYNNEI. V lost 5 bases, J lost 4 bases, and 17 bases lay in between. The CDR3 length is 15 residues. This CDR3 reads CASSSPVARGETQYF. In nucleotides, the CDR3 is TGTGCCAGCAGTTCTCCAGTTGCGAGGGGAGAGACCCAGTACTTC.

In this sample, this clonotype is medium-sized. The chain uses TRBV7-2 and TRBJ2-1; 11 bases align to TRBD2. Looked up from germline, CDR1 is SGHTA and CDR2 is FQGNSA. The ends lost 4 bases at V and 9 bases at J; junction bases unmatched: 17. The CDR3 length is 18 residues. The CDR3 loop reads CASSSLTTSGKSGGEQFF. The CDR3, as DNA: TGTGCCAGCAGCTCCCTAACGACTAGCGGGAAGTCAGGCGGTGAGCAGTTCTTC. Full variable domain (missing parts from reference TRBV7-2 and TRBJ2-1): GAGVSQSPSNKVTEKGKDVELRCDPISGHTALYWYRQSLGQGLEFLIYFQGNSAPDKSGLPSDRFSAERTGGSVSTLTIQRTQQEDSAVYLCASSSLTTSGKSGGEQFFGPGTRLTVL.

J is TRBJ1-1 and V is TRBV27; tentative D call: TRBD1 (6 bases). CDR3 length: 15 residues. Germline lookup yields CDR1 MNHEY and CDR2 SMNVEV (reference sequence). The ends were cut back, 5 bases at V and 3 bases at J, with 16 bases in the middle. CDR3 amino acids: CASSVRRGPDTEAFF. CDR3 DNA sequence: TGTGCCAGCAGTGTCCGCAGGGGACCGGACACTGAAGCTTTCTTT.

Within the sample, this clonotype is medium-sized. The chain employs TRBV20-1 and TRBJ2-2; 12 bases align to TRBD2. The CDR3 spans 17 residues. Germline V gene data show CDR1 as DFQATT and CDR2 as SNEGSKA (reference sequence). Trimming took 2 bases from V and 7 from J; bases not matched to a gene: 11. The CDR3 bases are TGCAGTGCTAGATACGGACTAGCGGGATATTGGGGCGGGGAGCTGTTTTTT. Translating it yields CSARYGLAGYWGGELFF.

By share, this clonotype counts as medium-sized. The V and J genes are TRBV7-2 and TRBJ2-5; 9 nucleotides match TRBD1. The V and J ends lost 4 bases and 5 bases, in that order; junction bases with no gene match: 5. The germline gives CDR1 SGHTA, CDR2 FQGNSA. The CDR3 is 14 residues long. The CDR3: CASSSNRGRETQYF. The CDR3 DNA follows: TGTGCCAGCAGCTCAAACAGGGGGCGCGAGACCCAGTACTTC.

By its share, this clonotype is large. The CDR3 DNA reads TGTGCCAGCAGCCAGGGGACAGACTTCTATGGCTACACCTTC. Translation gives CASSQGTDFYGYTF. This sequence joins TRBV5-4 and TRBJ1-2; 7 bases agree with TRBD1. With V trimmed by 4 bases and J by 4 bases, 7 bases remained unmatched. Germline V gene data show CDR1 as SGHNT and CDR2 as YYREEE (reference sequence). CDR3 length: 14 amino acids.

Relative to its sample, this clonotype is medium-sized (0.01 to 0.1%). V is TRBV5-1 and J is TRBJ2-1; D unclear. The CDR3 loop spans 14 amino acids. V dropped 4 bases and J dropped 5 bases, with 13 bases sitting between them. CDR1 and CDR2 from the germline V gene are SGHRS and YFSETQ. CDR3 DNA: TGCGCCAGCAGCAGCCGAGTCTCAGACAATGAGCAGTTCTTC. This encodes CASSSRVSDNEQFF.

This clonotype is large within its sample. The rearrangement links TRBV20-1 to TRBJ2-1; TRBD2 matches at 7 bases. The CDR3 spans 18 residues. Germline trimming cut 6 bases from V and 4 bases from J; bases unmatched to any gene: 21. Germline V lookup: CDR1 DFQATT, CDR2 SNEGSKA (reference sequence). This chain's CDR3 is CSASSIPGGDWGYNEQFF. The CDR3 DNA follows: TGCAGTGCCTCGTCGATTCCTGGGGGGGACTGGGGATACAATGAGCAGTTCTTC.

Sample share makes this clonotype large. The chain employs TRBV4-2 and TRBJ1-4; tentatively, D is TRBD1 (6 bases). The germline V and J ends were trimmed by 6 bases and 4 bases, with 15 bases remaining between them. The CDR3 is 15 residues long. Germline CDR1 and CDR2: LGHNA and YNFKEQ. DNA for the CDR3: TGTGCCAGCAGTGCCGGGGGGCGGCTTAATGAAAAACTGTTTTTT. It yields the protein CASSAGGRLNEKLFF.

Within the sample, this clonotype is medium-sized. This rearrangement joins TRBV7-2 to TRBJ2-5; 7 nucleotides agree with TRBD2. In germline, CDR1 is SGHTA, CDR2 FQGNSA. The CDR3 is made up of 18 amino acids. The J segment lost 2 bases and the V segment lost 3 bases, leaving 15 bases of the junction unmatched. The DNA of the CDR3 is TGTGCCAGCAGCTTGGCCCTCGGGATGGGGAGGGATCAAGAGACCCAGTACTTC. Translation: CASSLALGMGRDQETQYF.

This clonotype was observed a few times. The gene calls are TRBV2 and TRBJ2-5; D unclear. The germline V and J ends were trimmed by 10 bases and 0 bases, with 15 bases remaining between them. The CDR3 covers 14 residues. Germline CDR1 and CDR2: SNHLY and FYNNEI. CDR3 DNA sequence: TGTGCCATCACCCTGGAAAGTTACCAAGAGACCCAGTACTTC. Translating gives CAITLESYQETQYF.

This clonotype is termed medium-sized. The chain has TRBV7-2 and TRBJ2-3, with D perhaps given as TRBD1 or TRBD2 (5 bases each). This CDR3 has 13 amino acids. CDR1 and CDR2 from the germline V gene are SGHTA and FQGNSA. V was pared by 6 bases and J by 0 bases, with 7 bases between. The CDR3 sequence: CASRRGSTDTQYF. CDR3 nucleotides: TGTGCCAGCAGGAGGGGAAGCACAGATACGCAGTATTTT. Using reference TRBV7-2 and TRBJ2-3 for the parts outside the CDR3, the full variable domain is GAGVSQSPSNKVTEKGKDVELRCDPISGHTALYWYRQSLGQGLEFLIYFQGNSAPDKSGLPSDRFSAERTGGSVSTLTIQRTQQEDSAVYLCASRRGSTDTQYFGPGTRLTVL.

This clonotype has just a few counts. Relative to the germline gene, one junction end is altered; a read error may explain this. This chain links TRBV2 with TRBJ1-5, with D unresolved. Germline CDR1 is SNHLY and CDR2 is FYNNEI. The CDR3 loop spans 14 amino acids. The CDR3 spells CASTLIDSSQPQHF. In nucleotides, the CDR3 is TGTGCCAGCACCCTGATCGATAGCAGTCAGCCCCAGCATTTT.